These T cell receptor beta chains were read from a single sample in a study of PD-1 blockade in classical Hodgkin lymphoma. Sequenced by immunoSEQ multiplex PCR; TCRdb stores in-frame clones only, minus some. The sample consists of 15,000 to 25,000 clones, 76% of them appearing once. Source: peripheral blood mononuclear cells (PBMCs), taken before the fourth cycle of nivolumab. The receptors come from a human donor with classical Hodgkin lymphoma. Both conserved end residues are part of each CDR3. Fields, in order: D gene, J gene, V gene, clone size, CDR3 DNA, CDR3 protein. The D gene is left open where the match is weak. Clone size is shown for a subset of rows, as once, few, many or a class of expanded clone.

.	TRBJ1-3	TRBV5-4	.	TGTGCCAGCAGCTCGCCCTCGACAGGCTGGCGAAACACCATATATTTT	CASSSPSTGWRNTIYF
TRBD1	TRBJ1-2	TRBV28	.	TGTGCCAGCAGTTCCCCCGAGGACAGGGGGTTTGGCTACACCTTC	CASSSPEDRGFGYTF
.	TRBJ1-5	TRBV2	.	TGTGCCAGCAGTGAACTCTCCGGGGCCGTCAGCAATCAGCCCCAGCATTTT	CASSELSGAVSNQPQHF
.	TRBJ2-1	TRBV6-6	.	TGTGCCAGCAGTGCTCCCCCGGAAGACGAGCAGTTCTTC	CASSAPPEDEQFF
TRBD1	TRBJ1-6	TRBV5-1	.	TGCGCCAGCAGCCAGACCGGGACAGGGAGCTCCTATAATTCACCCCTCCACTTT	CASSQTGTGSSYNSPLHF
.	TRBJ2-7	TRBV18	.	TGTGCCAGCTCAAAGGACTACGAGCAGTACTTC	CASSKDYEQYF
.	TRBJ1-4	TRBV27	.	TGTGCCAGCAGGTTATCGGGGTCTAATGAAAAACTGTTTTTT	CASRLSGSNEKLFF
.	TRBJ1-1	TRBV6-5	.	TGTGCCAGCAGTGCCCCCCCGGGATTGAACACTGAAGCTTTCTTT	CASSAPPGLNTEAFF
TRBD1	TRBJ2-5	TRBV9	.	TGTGCCAGCAGCTTCCGGGACAGGTTTTACCAAGAGACCCAGTACTTC	CASSFRDRFYQETQYF
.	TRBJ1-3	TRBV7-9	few	TGTGCCAGCAGCTTACGGCTTGGCACCATAAACACCATATATTTT	CASSLRLGTINTIYF
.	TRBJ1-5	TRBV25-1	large	TGTGCCAGCAGTGGGTGGGGAGGAGGGAATCAGCCCCAGCATTTT	CASSGWGGGNQPQHF
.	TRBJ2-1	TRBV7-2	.	TGTGCCAGCAGCTTAGGATCCGGGGTTGGGGAGAATGAGCAGTTCTTC	CASSLGSGVGENEQFF
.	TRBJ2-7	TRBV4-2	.	TGTGCCAGCAGTTACGGGGCAGGGGTTGACGAGCAGTACTTC	CASSYGAGVDEQYF
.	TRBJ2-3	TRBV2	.	TGTGCCAGCAGTGAACTTGCCATATCGGGCAGCCTTAGCACAGATACGCAGTATTTT	CASSELAISGSLSTDTQYF
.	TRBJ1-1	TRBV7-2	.	TGTGCCAGCAGCTTGATCCTCGGAGCGAACACTGAAGCTTTCTTT	CASSLILGANTEAFF
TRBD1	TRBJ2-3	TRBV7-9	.	TGTGCCAGCAGCACAGGGACAGGGTTTACAGATACGCAGTATTTT	CASSTGTGFTDTQYF
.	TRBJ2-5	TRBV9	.	TGTGCCAGCAGCGTTCGTGGGACAACCCAAGAGACCCAGTACTTC	CASSVRGTTQETQYF
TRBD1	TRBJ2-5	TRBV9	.	TGTGCCAGCAGCGTTGGGACAGGGCAGGGAGAGACCCAGTACTTC	CASSVGTGQGETQYF
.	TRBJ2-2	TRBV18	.	TGTGCCAGCTCACCACTGTACGGCAGGGGGGTCAAGGAGGAGCTGTTTTTT	CASSPLYGRGVKEELFF
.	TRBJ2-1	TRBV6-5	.	TGTGCCAGCAGTCGGACTGGATCCTACAATGAGCAGTTCTTC	CASSRTGSYNEQFF
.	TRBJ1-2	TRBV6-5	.	TGTGCCAGCAGTTCTACTCCGACTGCGCTATCTGGCTACACCTTC	CASSSTPTALSGYTF
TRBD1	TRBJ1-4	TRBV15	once	TGTGCCACCAGCAGGTCACGGGACAGAGGGGGGATTGACGAAAAACTGTTTTTT	CATSRSRDRGGIDEKLFF
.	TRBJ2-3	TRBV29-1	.	TGCAGCTCCCGCAGGGGAGGGGGCACAGATACGCAGTATTTT	CSSRRGGGTDTQYF
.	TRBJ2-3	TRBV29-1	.	TGCAGCGTTTTAATCAAGCGCACAAGCACAGATACGCAGTATTTT	CSVLIKRTSTDTQYF
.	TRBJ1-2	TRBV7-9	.	TGTGCCAGCAGCTTACTGGATGGCCAGGAAGGCTACACCTTC	CASSLLDGQEGYTF
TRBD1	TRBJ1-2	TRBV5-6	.	TGTGCCAGCAGCCTACGGACAGGGCTAAAAAACTATGGCTACACCTTC	CASSLRTGLKNYGYTF
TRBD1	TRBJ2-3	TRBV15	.	TGTGCCACCAGCAGAACTCCGACAGGGGCGACCACAGATACGCAGTATTTT	CATSRTPTGATTDTQYF
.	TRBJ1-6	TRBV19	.	TGTGCCAGTAGTATCAGGGGTGGTAATTCACCCCTCCACTTT	CASSIRGGNSPLHF
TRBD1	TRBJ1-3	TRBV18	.	TGTGCCAGCTCACCAGTAGGGACAGTTTCTGGAAACACCATATATTTT	CASSPVGTVSGNTIYF
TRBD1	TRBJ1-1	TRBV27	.	TGTGCCAGCAACCCTCAGGGGGCTAGCACTGAAGCTTTCTTT	CASNPQGASTEAFF
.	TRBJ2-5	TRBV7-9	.	TGTGCCAGCAGCCGGACACACCAAGAGACCCAGTACTTC	CASSRTHQETQYF
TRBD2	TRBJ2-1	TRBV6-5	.	TGTGCCAGCAGTAAACTAGCGGGATCTTACAATGAGCAGTTCTTC	CASSKLAGSYNEQFF
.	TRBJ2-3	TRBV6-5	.	TGTGCCAGCAGTACAGGGATGGGTACGCAGTATTTT	CASSTGMGTQYF
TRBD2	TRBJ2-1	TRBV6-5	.	TGTGCCAGCAGTGTAAGCGGGGGCACCTACAATGAGCAGTTCTTC	CASSVSGGTYNEQFF
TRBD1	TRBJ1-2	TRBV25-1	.	TGTGCCAGCAGTGGGACAGGCCCCTATGGCTACACCTTC	CASSGTGPYGYTF
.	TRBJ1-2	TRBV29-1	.	TGCAGCGTTGTCAGTGGGAATGGCTACACCTTC	CSVVSGNGYTF
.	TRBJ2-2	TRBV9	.	TGTGCCAGCAGCCCGGGGATGAACACCGGGGAGCTGTTTTTT	CASSPGMNTGELFF
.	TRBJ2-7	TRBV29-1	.	TGCAGCGTTGAAGGAGCCCGGGAGGAGCAGTACTTC	CSVEGAREEQYF
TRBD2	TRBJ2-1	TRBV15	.	TGTGCCACCAGCCGGGGACTAGCGGGGGGGTATGAGCAGTTCTTC	CATSRGLAGGYEQFF
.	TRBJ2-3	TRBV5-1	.	TGCGCCAGCAGCCCCCTCAGGGCCACAGATACGCAGTATTTT	CASSPLRATDTQYF
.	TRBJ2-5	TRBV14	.	TGTGCCAGCAGCCAAGTGGAGACCCAGTACTTC	CASSQVETQYF
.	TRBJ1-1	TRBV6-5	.	TGTGCCAGCAGTTACTCTCCGGGTTACGCTGAAGCTTTCTTT	CASSYSPGYAEAFF
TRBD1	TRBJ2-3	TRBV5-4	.	TGTGCCAGCAGCTTGTCAGGGGGCGGTGTAGATACGCAGTATTTT	CASSLSGGGVDTQYF
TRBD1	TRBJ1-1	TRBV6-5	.	TGTGCCAGCAGTAAGGGACAGGGGGACCCCACTGAAGCTTTCTTT	CASSKGQGDPTEAFF
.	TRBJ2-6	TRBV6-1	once	TGTGCCAGCCAGTACTCTGGGGCCAACGTCCTGACTTTC	CASQYSGANVLTF
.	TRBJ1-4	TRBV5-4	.	TGTGCCAGCAGCTTGGAGGCAGGGACTCATGAAAAACTGTTTTTT	CASSLEAGTHEKLFF
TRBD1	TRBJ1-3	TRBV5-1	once	TGCGCCAGCAGCCCGACCGGGACAGGGTGGAACACCATATATTTT	CASSPTGTGWNTIYF
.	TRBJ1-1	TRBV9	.	TGTGCCAGCAGCGGACAGAACACTGAAGCTTTCTTT	CASSGQNTEAFF
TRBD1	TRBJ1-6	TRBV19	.	TGTGCCAGTAGTACCCTGGGGACAGGGCACAATTCACCCCTCCACTTT	CASSTLGTGHNSPLHF
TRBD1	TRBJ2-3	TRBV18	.	TGTGCCAGCTCACCAGGACAGGGAACAGATACGCAGTATTTT	CASSPGQGTDTQYF
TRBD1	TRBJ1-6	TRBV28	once	TGTGCCAGCAAATCACAGGGGGCAGGTGGTTCACCCCTCCACTTT	CASKSQGAGGSPLHF